Detailed here is one TCR beta chain. The source of the sample is a study of control samples from healthy donors and cancer patients. This table comes from immunoSEQ multiplex PCR, and its TCRdb copy is limited to in-frame clones, with some not included. The table has about 60,000 clones, 75% to 95% seen once. The ends were cut back, 1 base at V and 10 bases at J, with 10 bases in the middle. In germline, CDR1 is SEHNR, CDR2 FQNEAQ (reference sequence). This CDR3 has 12 amino acids. The chain couples TRBV7-9 to TRBJ1-1; D uncertain. Sequencing used PBMCs. This receptor was taken from a woman in her forties or fifties with colorectal cancer. CDR3 amino acids: CASSLGSFGAFF. The CDR3 bases are TGTGCCAGCAGCTTAGGATCGTTTGGAGCTTTCTTT.